The 27 T cell receptor beta chains given below trace back to one sample, sequenced in a study of cytomegalovirus exposure and HLA in healthy donors. Both 60 Vbeta primers and 13 Jbeta primers went into the PCR. Produced via immunoSEQ multiplex PCR; TCRdb's table is partial and in-frame only. The sample has approximately 120,000 clones; roughly 85% are singletons. The sequenced sample was PBMCs. These receptors were obtained from a woman aged 40 to 50 in good health and CMV-seropositive.

This chain links TRBV2 with TRBJ2-5; 7 bases are shared with TRBD2. The CDR3 is 16 amino acids. The V gene end was trimmed by 1 base and the J gene end by 0 bases; junction bases not matched to a gene: 5. CDR1 is SNHLY, CDR2 FYNNEI, per germline. CDR3 coding DNA: TGTGCCAGCAGTGAAGTACGGCTAGCGGACCAAGAGACCCAGTACTTC. Amino acid sequence: CASSEVRLADQETQYF.

CDR3 DNA: TGTGCCAGCAGTTCCCCGGGCGAGCAGTACTTC. Protein sequence: CASSSPGEQYF. The V call is TRBV7-2, the J call TRBJ2-7; the D is unclear. The CDR3 has 11 amino acids. The V end lost 6 bases, the J end lost 6 bases, and 9 bases lay between the germline ends. Germline loops: CDR1 SGHTA, CDR2 FQGNSA.

This clone was found a few times. The genes are TRBV5-5 and TRBJ2-5; possible D gene TRBD2, 6 bases. The V gene's germline CDR1 is SGHKS and CDR2 YYEKEE (reference sequence). The CDR3 runs to 13 residues. V lost 4 bases, J lost 3 bases, and 10 bases lay in between. The CDR3 protein is CASSLAFEETQYF. In nucleotides, the CDR3 is TGTGCCAGCAGCCTAGCGTTCGAAGAGACCCAGTACTTC.

The rearrangement joins TRBV7-9 to TRBJ2-5, with 7 bases lining up with TRBD2. This CDR3 is built from 18 residues. Germline V gives CDR1 SEHNR, CDR2 FQNEAQ (reference sequence). With 5 bases clipped from V and 9 bases from J, the junction kept 24 bases outside the gene matches. The chain's CDR3 is CASSLFKTSTVVWDPQYF. The CDR3 DNA follows: TGTGCCAGCAGCCTCTTTAAGACTAGCACTGTGGTCTGGGATCCCCAGTACTTC.

This clone was picked up a small number of times. The chain has TRBV6-4 and TRBJ2-2; D might be TRBD2 (5 bases). Germline values: CDR1 MRHNA, CDR2 SNTAGT. Between the trimmed V and J ends, which lost 0 bases and 6 bases, there was a span of 8 bases. CDR3 size: 14 residues. The CDR3 loop reads CASSDSAEAGELFF. For the CDR3, the DNA is TGTGCCAGCAGTGACTCTGCGGAGGCCGGGGAGCTGTTTTTT.

This chain links TRBV19 with TRBJ2-7; 14 positions match TRBD2. Germline loops: CDR1 LNHDA, CDR2 SQIVND (reference sequence). Unmatched junction bases numbered 2, after V lost 4 bases and J lost 3 bases. The CDR3 is made up of 15 amino acids. The CDR3 region has the DNA TGTGCCAGTAGTACCGGGACTAGCGGGAGCTACGAGCAGTACTTC. As protein: CASSTGTSGSYEQYF.

As to this clone: One end of the junction does not line up with germline, which may come from a read error. This chain joins TRBV7-7 and TRBJ2-1, with 8 bases that match TRBD2. This CDR3 region has 15 residues. CDR1 SSHAT and CDR2 FNYEAQ come from the germline V gene (reference sequence). CDR3 amino acids: CASSLAPGLVNEQFF. CDR3 bases: TGTGCTAGCAGCTTAGCCCCGGGACTAGTCAATGAGCAGTTCTTC.

The chain carries TRBV11-2 and TRBJ2-3; 9 bases are shared with TRBD2. The V segment lost 4 bases and the J segment 0 bases; nucleotides outside the gene matches: 2. The CDR3 consists of 15 residues. In germline, CDR1 is SGHAT, CDR2 FQNNGV. CDR3 nucleotides: TGTGCCAGCAGCTCGGGACTAGCCAGCACAGATACGCAGTATTTT. Amino acids: CASSSGLASTDTQYF.

The rearrangement links TRBV6-1 to TRBJ1-5, with D tentatively TRBD1 (5 bases). CDR1 is MNHNS and CDR2 is SASEGT in the germline V gene. Trimming cost V 4 bases and J 5 bases, with 21 bases left between them. The CDR3 has 17 residues. The CDR3: CASSVGAGKSRDQPQHF. In nucleotides, the CDR3 is TGTGCCAGCAGTGTAGGTGCAGGGAAAAGTCGCGATCAGCCCCAGCATTTT.

This clone has just one count. The rearrangement joins TRBV28 to TRBJ1-2, with a tentative D call TRBD1 (6 bases). The CDR3 length is 15 residues. From germline, CDR1 is MDHEN and CDR2 SYDVKM. V lost 10 bases, J lost 6 bases, and 24 bases lay in between. In DNA, the CDR3 is TGTGCCATCCAACACCCCCGGGGGGCAGGTGATGGCTACACCTTC. Protein product: CAIQHPRGAGDGYTF.

The chain carries TRBV7-8 and TRBJ2-5; 10 bases match TRBD2. V trimming: 7 bases; J trimming: 5 bases; junction bases outside the gene matches: 13. The germline CDR1 and CDR2 sequences are SGHVS and FQNEAQ. The CDR3 length is 16 residues. CDR3 region: CASTRLELAGQETQYF. The CDR3 nucleotides read TGTGCCAGCACCCGTCTGGAACTAGCGGGACAGGAGACCCAGTACTTC.

This clone was seen a single time. This chain uses TRBV21-1 with TRBJ1-5; the table gives TRBD1 as D, unverified against the DNA. TRBV21-1 is noted as a pseudogene. There are 13 residues in the CDR3. The CDR3 nucleotides are TGTGCCAGCAGCAAAGGGCCTCATCAGCCCCAGCATTTT. Its translation: CASSKGPHQPQHF.

V usage is TRBV28 and J usage is TRBJ1-4; 7 bases are a match to TRBD1. The V gene end was trimmed by 3 bases and the J gene end by 3 bases; junction bases not matched to a gene: 4. The CDR3 extends over 15 amino acids. From germline, CDR1 is MDHEN and CDR2 SYDVKM. Here the CDR3 reads CASSLFQGANEKLFF. CDR3 nucleotides: TGTGCCAGCAGTTTGTTCCAGGGGGCTAATGAAAAACTGTTTTTT. Drawing the rest from reference TRBV28 and TRBJ1-4, the complete variable domain is DVKVTQSSRYLVKRTGEKVFLECVQDMDHENMFWYRQDPGLGLRLIYFSYDVKMKEKGDIPEGYSVSREKKERFSLILESASTNQTSMYLCASSLFQGANEKLFFGSGTQLSVL.

The chain is built from TRBV9 and TRBJ2-1; 11 nucleotides line up with TRBD2. The CDR3 totals 16 residues. With 3 bases clipped from V and 4 bases from J, the junction kept 6 bases outside the gene matches. Germline V gene lookup returns CDR1 SGDLS and CDR2 YYNGEE. The CDR3 coding sequence is TGTGCCAGCAGCGGTACTAGCGGGAGAGGATACAATGAGCAGTTCTTC. It specifies CASSGTSGRGYNEQFF.

The chain has TRBV6-1 and TRBJ2-1; 10 nucleotides align to TRBD2. Trimming cost V 2 bases and J 10 bases; bases outside gene matches: 17. The CDR3 covers 18 residues. CDR1 MNHNS and CDR2 SASEGT come from the germline V gene. The CDR3 region is CASSEKILGPSGRLEQFF. CDR3 nucleotide sequence: TGTGCCAGCAGTGAAAAGATTCTAGGGCCTAGCGGGAGATTGGAGCAGTTCTTC.

In this sample, this clone turned up once. The chain employs TRBV5-1 and TRBJ2-1, with TRBD2 as a possible D gene (5 bases). Germline V gives CDR1 SGHRS, CDR2 YFSETQ. CDR3 length: 13 residues. Trimming stripped 2 bases from V and 6 bases from J, with 9 bases between. Here the CDR3 DNA reads TGCGCCAGCAGCTTCGAGGGCCTCAATGAGCAGTTCTTC. Protein: CASSFEGLNEQFF.

J is TRBJ2-5 and V is TRBV5-4; 9 nucleotides align to TRBD1. The end of the DNA aligns better with TRBJ2-7, so the J call may be wrong. The CDR3 has 15 amino acids. Germline loops: CDR1 SGHNT, CDR2 YYREEE (reference sequence). This chain's CDR3 is CASSKPGQGSYEQYF. The CDR3 bases are TGTGCCAGCAGCAAACCGGGACAGGGCTCCTACGAGCAGTACTTC.

There are a few counts of this clone. The CDR3 reads CASSVEGSYNEQFF. The CDR3 DNA sequence: TGTGCCAGCAGTGTGGAGGGATCCTACAATGAGCAGTTCTTC. The V call is TRBV6-1, the J call TRBJ2-1, with D tentatively TRBD2 (6 bases). This CDR3 contains 14 residues. V gave up 4 bases and J gave up 1 base, with 8 bases separating them. Germline CDR1 MNHNS, CDR2 SASEGT.

The chain is built from TRBV30 and TRBJ1-1, with a weak D call TRBD1 (6 bases). Germline CDR1 is GTSNPN and CDR2 is SVGIG (reference sequence). This CDR3 region has 16 residues. The V end lost 3 bases, the J end lost 0 bases, and 17 bases lay between the germline ends. This CDR3 is CAWSKSGTNMNTEAFF. CDR3 in DNA: TGTGCCTGGAGCAAATCCGGGACAAATATGAACACTGAAGCTTTCTTT.

The V call is TRBV5-1, the J call TRBJ2-6, with 8 bases aligning to TRBD1. This CDR3 region has 18 residues. J was trimmed by 0 bases and V by 5 bases; bases with no gene match: 10. Per the germline V gene, CDR1 is SGHRS and CDR2 is YFSETQ. In DNA form, the CDR3 reads TGCGCCAGCAGGGAGCCGGGACAGGCACCCTCTGGGGCCAACGTCCTGACTTTC. The encoded protein is CASREPGQAPSGANVLTF.

This chain links TRBV29-1 with TRBJ1-2; D may be TRBD1 (6 bases). The germline CDR1 and CDR2 sequences are SQVTM and ANQGSEA. Deletions cut 6 bases from V and 7 bases from J, with 18 bases between. There are 13 residues in the CDR3. This chain's CDR3 is CSVPGGPMRGYTF. CDR3 coding DNA: TGCAGCGTACCGGGGGGCCCCATGCGTGGCTACACCTTC.

This clone was observed a few times. V usage is TRBV23-1 and J usage is TRBJ1-5, with D hard to call. TRBV23-1 is identified as an open reading frame with a role that is uncertain. There are 14 residues in the CDR3. V was cut by 2 bases and J by 0 bases, with 5 bases left in between. This CDR3 is CASSQVFSNQPQHF. In DNA, the CDR3 is TGCGCCAGCAGTCAAGTCTTTAGCAATCAGCCCCAGCATTTT.

The chain employs TRBV5-1 and TRBJ2-5; 7 bases agree with TRBD2. There are 15 residues in the CDR3. In germline, CDR1 is SGHRS, CDR2 YFSETQ. The ends lost 4 bases at V and 5 bases at J; junction bases unmatched: 11. The CDR3 is CASSPLAEAVETQYF. CDR3 DNA: TGCGCCAGCAGCCCCCTAGCGGAGGCGGTGGAGACCCAGTACTTC.

V is TRBV29-1 and J is TRBJ2-3, with 10 bases that match TRBD1. CDR1 and CDR2 (germline): SQVTM, ANQGSEA. Trimming cost V 8 bases and J 3 bases; bases outside gene matches: 2. The length of the CDR3 is 12 residues. The chain's CDR3 is CSLGQGTDTQYF. In DNA, the CDR3 is TGCAGCCTGGGACAGGGGACAGATACGCAGTATTTT.

V usage is TRBV6-5 and J usage is TRBJ1-5; weak D call: TRBD1 (5 bases). Trimming left V 6 bases short and J 2 bases short, with 14 bases between. Germline loops: CDR1 MNHEY, CDR2 SVGAGI. The CDR3 has 15 residues. The CDR3 coding sequence is TGTGCCAGCAGCAGAGACCAGGGCGGCAATCAGCCCCAGCATTTT. It encodes CASSRDQGGNQPQHF.

The J gene is TRBJ1-1, the V gene TRBV5-1; TRBD1 is a possible D gene (5 bases). Trimming shortened V by 0 bases and J by 1 base, and 10 bases separated the two germline ends. Germline V gene data show CDR1 as SGHRS and CDR2 as YFSETQ. The CDR3 runs 15 residues. CDR3 sequence: CASSLVGGKNTEAFF. CDR3 nucleotide sequence: TGCGCCAGCAGCTTGGTCGGGGGGAAGAACACTGAAGCTTTCTTT. The entire variable domain, with the rest obtained from reference TRBV5-1 and TRBJ1-1, is as follows: KAGVTQTPRYLIKTRGQQVTLSCSPISGHRSVSWYQQTPGQGLQFLFEYFSETQRNKGNFPGRFSGRQFSNSRSEMNVSTLELGDSALYLCASSLVGGKNTEAFFGQGTRLTVV.

V gene TRBV4-3 combines with J gene TRBJ1-1, with a possible D match to TRBD1 (5 bases). The germline V gene encodes CDR1 LGHNA and CDR2 YSLEER. The CDR3 covers 15 residues. V was cut by 4 bases and J by 1 base, with 13 bases left in between. CDR3 coding DNA: TGCGCCAGCAGCCTCAAACCCACAGGGAACACTGAAGCTTTCTTT. Translating it yields CASSLKPTGNTEAFF.